The 30 T cell receptor beta chains reported below all come from one sample, sequenced in a study of radiotherapy plus CTLA-4 blockade in lung cancer. The table came from immunoSEQ multiplex PCR; TCRdb's copy has only in-frame clones and leaves some out. The repertoire holds about 70,000 clones, with roughly 76% as singletons. Material: peripheral blood, obtained from a patient treated with radiotherapy plus ipilimumab. Receptor source: a human donor with non-small cell lung cancer whose response to radiotherapy plus ipilimumab could not be evaluated. Some clones in this sample may be carry-over from other donors' samples.

This chain joins TRBV19 and TRBJ2-2, with 7 positions matching TRBD1. Trimming at V came to 5 bases and at J to 11 bases, leaving 8 bases not matched to a gene. Germline loops: CDR1 LNHDA, CDR2 SQIVND (reference sequence). CDR3 size: 13 residues. The CDR3 here is CASSSYRGAELFF. Written as DNA, the CDR3 is TGTGCCAGTAGTTCCTACAGGGGAGCAGAGCTGTTTTTT.

The V gene is TRBV5-1, the J gene TRBJ1-5; the match to TRBD1 covers 9 bases. Losses at the gene ends were 5 bases for V and 0 bases for J; bases not matched to a gene: 6. The CDR3 runs to 16 residues. Germline CDR1 and CDR2: SGHRS and YFSETQ. The CDR3 DNA reads TGCGCCAGCAGTTCCGGGACAGGGAATAGCAATCAGCCCCAGCATTTT. Protein: CASSSGTGNSNQPQHF.

The rearrangement links TRBV6-1 to TRBJ1-2, with a tentative D call TRBD1 (5 bases). Trimming removed 4 bases at V and 8 bases at J, with 17 bases between. This CDR3 comprises 14 residues. Germline CDR1 reads MNHNS; CDR2 reads SASEGT. This CDR3 is CASSGGLPTRGYTF. The CDR3, as DNA: TGTGCCAGCAGTGGGGGCCTCCCTACGCGGGGCTACACCTTC.

This clone occurred a few times. J is TRBJ1-6 and V is TRBV6-6; weak D call: TRBD1 (5 bases). V lost 5 bases and J lost 10, with 9 bases in between. Per germline, CDR1 MNHNY and CDR2 SVGAGI (reference sequence). The CDR3 consists of 12 residues. CDR3 DNA: TGTGCCAGCAGTCAGGGTCGATCACCCCTCCACTTT. Encoded protein: CASSQGRSPLHF.

The chain links TRBV19 to TRBJ1-1; D ambiguous. CDR3 length: 13 residues. V lost 2 bases and J lost 0, with 4 bases in between. In germline, CDR1 is LNHDA, CDR2 SQIVND (reference sequence). This CDR3 is CASSITVNTEAFF. CDR3 coding DNA: TGTGCCAGTAGTATAACTGTGAACACTGAAGCTTTCTTT.

This chain links TRBV6-1 with TRBJ1-5; 8 bases align to TRBD1. Looked up from germline, CDR1 is MNHNS and CDR2 is SASEGT. V gave up 3 bases and J gave up 5 bases; unmatched junction bases: 18. The CDR3 contains 19 residues. CDR3 DNA sequence: TGTGCCAGCAGTGATCGACCTCGATCCCTCGGACAGGGCGATCAGCCCCAGCATTTT. Translation: CASSDRPRSLGQGDQPQHF.

This clone was seen only a few times. CDR3 region: CASSTSQGRVDGYTF. CDR3 DNA sequence: TGTGCCAGCTCCACCTCTCAGGGGAGGGTGGATGGCTACACCTTC. The chain carries TRBV19 and TRBJ1-2, with TRBD1 as a possible D gene (6 bases). The V and J ends lost 9 bases and 6 bases respectively, with 23 bases between them. This CDR3 comprises 15 residues. From germline, CDR1 is LNHDA and CDR2 SQIVND (reference sequence).

CDR3 coding DNA: TGTGCAAGTCGCTTCAGGGGCTTCTCTGGAAACACCATATATTTT. Protein: CASRFRGFSGNTIYF. The V and J genes are TRBV12-2 and TRBJ1-3; the table gives TRBD1 as D, unverified against the DNA. TRBV12-2 is a pseudogene segment. The CDR3 totals 15 residues.

The chain is built from TRBV28 and TRBJ2-7, with D tentatively TRBD2 (5 bases). The CDR3 spans 15 residues. The germline V gene has CDR1 MDHEN and CDR2 SYDVKM. Between the trimmed V and J ends, which lost 6 bases and 0 bases, there was a span of 15 bases. CDR3 in DNA: TGTGCCAGCAGCCCGATAAGCGGTGGCTCCTACGAGCAGTACTTC. Translated: CASSPISGGSYEQYF.

The rearrangement joins TRBV19 to TRBJ1-3, with 10 bases fitting TRBD1. CDR3 length equals 19 residues. J lost 4 bases, V lost 4 bases, and 16 bases had no gene match. The germline V gene has CDR1 LNHDA and CDR2 SQIVND (reference sequence). CDR3 sequence (DNA): TGTGCCAGTAGTACACGGGGGGACAGGGGACCTCTGGGCGGAAACACCATATATTTT. It is translated as CASSTRGDRGPLGGNTIYF.

This sequence joins TRBV7-9 and TRBJ2-7; 8 positions agree with TRBD2. CDR1 SEHNR and CDR2 FQNEAQ come from the germline V gene (reference sequence). V lost 5 bases and J lost 3; bases outside the gene matches: 9. This CDR3 is 15 amino acids long. The CDR3 nucleotides are TGTGCCAGCAGCCATGAGGGACTAGGTGTCTACGAGCAGTACTTC. Translated, it gives CASSHEGLGVYEQYF. The full variable domain, its missing parts supplied by reference TRBV7-9 and TRBJ2-7, is DTGVSQNPRHKITKRGQNVTFRCDPISEHNRLYWYRQTLGQGPEFLTYFQNEAQLEKSRLLSDRFSAERPKGSFSTLEIQRTEQGDSAMYLCASSHEGLGVYEQYFGPGTRLTVT.

The chain uses TRBV10-3 and TRBJ2-3; a weak D match, TRBD1 (7 bases). Germline-derived CDR1 and CDR2 are ENHRY and SYGVKD. The germline V and J ends were trimmed by 8 bases and 6 bases, with 21 bases remaining between them. CDR3 length: 15 amino acids. DNA of the CDR3: TGTGCCATCTCAGACGGCACAGGGGAGGCGGATACGCAGTATTTT. Its protein product is CAISDGTGEADTQYF.

This clone was picked up a small number of times. The V call is TRBV7-9, the J call TRBJ2-3; D is unclear. Germline CDR1 reads SEHNR; CDR2 reads FQNEAQ (reference sequence). Trimming removed 5 bases from V and 3 bases from J, with 18 bases in between. The CDR3 covers 16 residues. The CDR3 reads CASSPQYAAETDTQYF. Written as DNA, the CDR3 is TGTGCCAGCAGCCCCCAGTACGCGGCGGAAACAGATACGCAGTATTTT. Filled out from reference TRBV7-9 and TRBJ2-3, the complete variable domain reads DTGVSQNPRHKITKRGQNVTFRCDPISEHNRLYWYRQTLGQGPEFLTYFQNEAQLEKSRLLSDRFSAERPKGSFSTLEIQRTEQGDSAMYLCASSPQYAAETDTQYFGPGTRLTVL.

This clone was counted once. The J gene is TRBJ1-2, the V gene TRBV9, with D uncertain. From germline, CDR1 is SGDLS and CDR2 YYNGEE. Trimming left V 0 bases short and J 4 bases short, with 4 bases between. The CDR3 has 12 residues. This CDR3 reads CASSVAGYGYTF. The CDR3 bases are TGTGCCAGCAGCGTAGCAGGCTATGGCTACACCTTC.

This chain links TRBV7-3 with TRBJ2-2, with TRBD2 matching 7 bases. Looked up from germline, CDR1 is SGHTA and CDR2 is FQGTGA. Trimming removed 1 base from V and 4 bases from J; junction bases left unmatched: 6. This CDR3 has 16 residues. The CDR3 coding sequence is TGTGCCAGCAGCTTAAGGGAGGGGTATGGCACCGGGGAGCTGTTTTTT. Its translation is CASSLREGYGTGELFF.

The rearrangement joins TRBV5-1 to TRBJ2-7; 10 positions match TRBD1. The CDR3 covers 13 residues. The germline gives CDR1 SGHRS, CDR2 YFSETQ. V lost 0 bases and J lost 7; bases outside the gene matches: 1. The CDR3 protein is CASSLGQGAEQYF. CDR3 nucleotide sequence: TGCGCCAGCAGCTTGGGACAGGGGGCTGAGCAGTACTTC.

The chain carries TRBV4-3 and TRBJ2-3; 7 nucleotides align to TRBD1. The CDR3 is 15 residues long. The V gene end was trimmed by 0 bases and the J gene end by 5 bases; junction bases not matched to a gene: 5. Germline lookup yields CDR1 LGHNA and CDR2 YSLEER. CDR3 sequence (DNA): TGCGCCAGCAGCCAAGAGCGAGGGGGCATAGATACGCAGTATTTT. Protein sequence: CASSQERGGIDTQYF.

This chain uses TRBV5-8 with TRBJ1-4, with D possibly TRBD1 on 5 matching bases. There are 14 residues in the CDR3. V was pared by 0 bases and J by 3 bases, with 6 bases between. Per the germline V gene, CDR1 is SGHTS and CDR2 is YDEGEE. The CDR3 coding sequence is TGTGCCAGCAGCTTGGGACAGCCTAATGAAAAACTGTTTTTT. Its protein product is CASSLGQPNEKLFF.

The count of this clone is one. The chain is built from TRBV2 and TRBJ2-5; D uncertain. Trimming removed 4 bases at V and 3 bases at J, with 9 bases between. CDR1 is SNHLY, CDR2 FYNNEI, per germline. The CDR3 loop spans 13 amino acids. As DNA, the CDR3 is TGTGCCAGCAGTGTTGGAACAGAAGAGACCCAGTACTTC. It specifies CASSVGTEETQYF. Using reference TRBV2 and TRBJ2-5 for the parts outside the CDR3, the full variable domain is EPEVTQTPSHQVTQMGQEVILRCVPISNHLYFYWYRQILGQKVEFLVSFYNNEISEKSEIFDDQFSVERPDGSNFTLKIRSTKLEDSAMYFCASSVGTEETQYFGPGTRLLVL.

The rearrangement joins TRBV4-1 to TRBJ1-2, with D possibly TRBD1 on 5 matching bases. CDR3 length: 15 amino acids. In germline, CDR1 is MGHRA, CDR2 YSYEKL. With 0 bases removed from V and 4 bases from J, the gap between germline ends came to 12 bases. The CDR3 protein is CASSQDLVGVYGYTF. CDR3 sequence (DNA): TGCGCCAGCAGCCAAGATCTGGTAGGGGTCTATGGCTACACCTTC.

The table lists this clone with a count of one. The sample holds other DNA sequences that translate to the same CDR3. The chain combines TRBV6-9 with TRBJ2-7; D might be TRBD2 (5 bases). The CDR3 is 13 amino acids. In germline, CDR1 is MNHGY, CDR2 SVAAGI. The V and J ends lost 1 base and 9 bases respectively, with 13 bases between them. The CDR3 here is CASSYFGARGQYF. Written as DNA, the CDR3 is TGTGCCAGCAGTTATTTTGGCGCCCGGGGGCAGTACTTC.

V and J are TRBV19 and TRBJ1-2; 11 positions match TRBD1. The CDR3 has 17 amino acids. Germline CDR1 and CDR2: LNHDA and SQIVND (reference sequence). After removal of 3 bases from V and 7 bases from J, the junction contained 13 bases not matched to a gene. CDR3 nucleotide sequence: TGTGCCAGTAGTATTCGCTCCGGGACAGGGGGAAGTTTTGGCTACACCTTC. It yields the protein CASSIRSGTGGSFGYTF. Based on the CDR3 plus reference TRBV19 and TRBJ1-2, the full variable domain is DGGITQSPKYLFRKEGQNVTLSCEQNLNHDAMYWYRQDPGQGLRLIYYSQIVNDFQKGDIAEGYSVSREKKESFPLTVTSAQKNPTAFYLCASSIRSGTGGSFGYTFGSGTRLTVV.

The chain is built from TRBV6-1 and TRBJ1-5; 7 bases are shared with TRBD1. This CDR3 spans 14 amino acids. Trimming took 2 bases from V and 6 from J; bases not matched to a gene: 4. CDR1 MNHNS and CDR2 SASEGT come from the germline V gene. The CDR3 nucleotides are TGTGCCAGCAGTGAAAGACAGGGTGGTCAGCCCCAGCATTTT. This gives the protein CASSERQGGQPQHF.

This clone is medium-sized. The J gene is TRBJ1-3, the V gene TRBV19; 7 positions match TRBD1. The V and J ends lost 5 bases and 3 bases, in that order; junction bases with no gene match: 10. The V gene's germline CDR1 is LNHDA and CDR2 SQIVND (reference sequence). The CDR3 has 16 amino acids. The CDR3 region has the DNA TGTGCCAGTAGTTTCTTACTAGGGGGCCGTGGAAACACCATATATTTT. Protein product: CASSFLLGGRGNTIYF.

The V call is TRBV28, the J call TRBJ1-2; TRBD1 might be the D (6 bases). CDR1 MDHEN and CDR2 SYDVKM come from the germline V gene. The V and J ends lost 5 bases and 6 bases respectively, with 19 bases between them. This CDR3 has 15 residues. Written as DNA, the CDR3 is TGTGCCAGCAGTCCTTACCTGGGGGCTCGCGATGGCTACACCTTC. Encoded protein: CASSPYLGARDGYTF.

J is TRBJ1-5 and V is TRBV27; D is unclear. The CDR3 consists of 15 residues. V was shortened by 5 bases and J by 0 bases, with 11 bases between the two germline ends. The germline CDR1 and CDR2 sequences are MNHEY and SMNVEV (reference sequence). DNA for the CDR3: TGTGCCAGCAGTCCGCTTGGCAATAGCAATCAGCCCCAGCATTTT. Residues: CASSPLGNSNQPQHF.

The chain employs TRBV2 and TRBJ1-1; TRBD1 might be the D (5 bases). The CDR3 runs 16 residues. Trimming took 1 base from V and 4 from J, leaving 16 bases between them. Germline-derived CDR1 and CDR2 are SNHLY and FYNNEI. The CDR3 DNA follows: TGTGCCAGCAGTGAAGGGAGGGGCGGAGGGACCACTGAAGCTTTCTTT. Its translation: CASSEGRGGGTTEAFF.

The chain has TRBV5-1 and TRBJ1-2; 7 nucleotides match TRBD1. Trimming at V came to 1 base and at J to 6 bases, leaving 12 bases not matched to a gene. CDR1 and CDR2 from the germline V gene are SGHRS and YFSETQ. The CDR3 totals 16 residues. This CDR3 is CASSLSPTGYFDGYTF. CDR3 coding DNA: TGCGCCAGCAGCTTGAGCCCGACAGGGTATTTTGATGGCTACACCTTC.

This clone was recorded only once. The chain links TRBV6-5 to TRBJ2-7; possible D gene TRBD2, 5 bases. Trimming left V 8 bases short and J 5 bases short, with 16 bases between. CDR1 and CDR2 (germline): MNHEY, SVGAGI. The CDR3 has 13 amino acids. The CDR3 protein is CASGGPPFDEQYF. DNA of the CDR3: TGTGCCAGCGGCGGGCCCCCGTTCGACGAGCAGTACTTC.

The table lists this clone with a count of one. The chain is built from TRBV4-3 and TRBJ2-1; 8 nucleotides match TRBD1. Germline V gene lookup returns CDR1 LGHNA and CDR2 YSLEER. Losses at the gene ends were 4 bases for V and 4 bases for J; bases not matched to a gene: 6. The CDR3 covers 15 residues. The CDR3 nucleotides are TGCGCCAGCAGCCCCCGGGACAGGCCTTACAATGAGCAGTTCTTC. Protein sequence: CASSPRDRPYNEQFF.